This passage covers 23 T cell receptor beta chains from one sample sequenced in a study of blood T cell repertoires in COVID-19. The method was immunoSEQ multiplex PCR; TCRdb's version includes in-frame clones alone and lacks a portion of them. This sample yields approximately 76,000 clones, of which approximately 82% are seen a single time; 39% belongs to the top ten. Material for sequencing was peripheral blood. The receptors come from a man older than 75 with active or convalescent COVID-19.

This chain uses TRBV7-2 with TRBJ2-2; 7 nucleotides match TRBD2. After removal of 2 bases from V and 6 bases from J, the junction contained 6 bases not matched to a gene. CDR3 length equals 15 residues. Germline CDR1 and CDR2: SGHTA and FQGNSA. This CDR3 is CASSLRLAGSGELFF. CDR3 DNA sequence: TGTGCCAGCAGCTTAAGACTAGCCGGATCCGGGGAGCTGTTTTTT.

The rearrangement links TRBV29-1 to TRBJ2-7; possibly TRBD1 for D (7 bases). Germline V gives CDR1 SQVTM, CDR2 ANQGSEA. CDR3 size: 12 residues. V shed 6 bases and J shed 3 bases, with 12 bases lying between them. CDR3 residues: CSVAGQSYEQYF. CDR3 coding DNA: TGCAGCGTGGCGGGACAGAGCTACGAGCAGTACTTC.

The chain uses TRBV14 and TRBJ1-2, with TRBD1 identical over 9 bases. Germline assignment: CDR1 SGHDN and CDR2 FVKESK. Unmatched junction bases numbered 11, after V lost 2 bases and J lost 7 bases. The CDR3 runs to 16 residues. The CDR3 sequence is CASSQSTGTGYGGYTF. The CDR3 DNA follows: TGTGCCAGCAGCCAATCTACCGGGACAGGGTATGGTGGCTACACCTTC. Complete variable domain (other parts from reference TRBV14 and TRBJ1-2): EAGVTQFPSHSVIEKGQTVTLRCDPISGHDNLYWYRRVMGKEIKFLLHFVKESKQDESGMPNNRFLAERTGGTYSTLKVQPAELEDSGVYFCASSQSTGTGYGGYTFGSGTRLTVV.

This clone came up once. The chain is built from TRBV19 and TRBJ2-7, with a possible D match to TRBD2 (6 bases). The ends were cut back, 10 bases at V and 12 bases at J, with 13 bases in the middle. The germline V gene encodes CDR1 LNHDA and CDR2 SQIVND (reference sequence). This CDR3 region has 9 residues. The chain's CDR3 is CATPGGPYF. CDR3 coding DNA: TGTGCCACCCCCGGAGGGCCGTACTTC. The full variable domain, its missing parts supplied by reference TRBV19 and TRBJ2-7, is DGGITQSPKYLFRKEGQNVTLSCEQNLNHDAMYWYRQDPGQGLRLIYYSQIVNDFQKGDIAEGYSVSREKKESFPLTVTSAQKNPTAFYLCATPGGPYFGPGTRLTVT.

V gene TRBV4-1 combines with J gene TRBJ1-2, with 10 bases aligning to TRBD1. V trimming: 3 bases; J trimming: 5 bases; junction bases outside the gene matches: 3. Germline lookup yields CDR1 MGHRA and CDR2 YSYEKL. The CDR3 spans 14 residues. In DNA, the CDR3 is TGCGCCAGCAGCCAGGGGGACAGGGGTTATGGCTACACCTTC. Encoded protein: CASSQGDRGYGYTF.

This clone was seen only a few times. V usage is TRBV10-2 and J usage is TRBJ1-1; D is perhaps TRBD1 (6 bases). In germline, CDR1 is WSHSY, CDR2 SAAADI. The V gene lost 6 bases and the J gene lost 0 bases, with 14 bases spanning the gap. This CDR3 spans 15 amino acids. The CDR3 is CASSDPGQMNTEAFF. The CDR3 DNA reads as TGCGCCAGCAGCGACCCCGGACAGATGAACACTGAAGCTTTCTTT.

The chain couples TRBV19 to TRBJ2-2, with 11 bases matching TRBD1. The germline V gene has CDR1 LNHDA and CDR2 SQIVND (reference sequence). The length of the CDR3 is 14 residues. Losses at the gene ends were 9 bases for V and 5 bases for J; bases not matched to a gene: 5. CDR3 bases: TGTGCCAGCCGCGGACAGGGGGCGACCGGGGAGCTGTTTTTT. Protein product: CASRGQGATGELFF.

The rearrangement joins TRBV7-2 to TRBJ2-7; D not resolved. The germline V gene has CDR1 SGHTA and CDR2 FQGNSA. This CDR3 spans 13 amino acids. Deletions cut 4 bases from V and 0 bases from J, with 7 bases between. DNA of the CDR3: TGTGCCAGCAGCTCCTCTAGCTCCTACGAGCAGTACTTC. Protein sequence: CASSSSSSYEQYF.

J is TRBJ2-2 and V is TRBV7-6; 7 bases fit TRBD1. J lost 6 bases, V lost 2 bases, and 3 bases had no gene match. In germline, CDR1 is SGHVS, CDR2 FNYEAQ. The CDR3 is 14 residues long. The CDR3: CASSLRTGPGELFF. In DNA form, the CDR3 reads TGTGCCAGCAGCTTAAGGACAGGACCCGGGGAGCTGTTTTTT. Filled out from reference TRBV7-6 and TRBJ2-2, the complete variable domain reads GAGVSQSPRYKVTKRGQDVALRCDPISGHVSLYWYRQALGQGPEFLTYFNYEAQQDKSGLPNDRFSAERPEGSISTLTIQRTEQRDSAMYRCASSLRTGPGELFFGEGSRLTVL.

In its sample, this clone was seen once. J is TRBJ1-1 and V is TRBV5-5; D remains unclear. The CDR3 totals 13 residues. Germline V gene data show CDR1 as SGHKS and CDR2 as YYEKEE (reference sequence). V lost 2 bases and J lost 1, with 6 bases in between. The DNA for the CDR3 is TGTGCCAGCAGCTTCGTGGCGAACACTGAAGCTTTCTTT. It encodes CASSFVANTEAFF.

This clone was picked up one time. The chain uses TRBV3-1 (or the pseudogene TRBV3-2) and TRBJ2-7; the match to TRBD2 covers 10 bases. J gave up 6 bases and V 0 bases, and 8 bases lay outside the gene matches. Germline values: CDR1 LGHDT, CDR2 YNNKEL (reference sequence). The CDR3 length is 16 residues. CDR3 region: CASSQDRVAGGVEQYF. The CDR3 nucleotides read TGTGCCAGCAGCCAAGATCGGGTAGCGGGGGGTGTCGAGCAGTACTTC.

CDR3 DNA: TGCGCCAGCAGCCCCTCGCGCGGTGAGGTTTACTCTGGGGCCAACGTCCTGACTTTC. As protein: CASSPSRGEVYSGANVLTF. The rearrangement joins TRBV5-1 to TRBJ2-6; unclear D gene. The CDR3 is made up of 19 amino acids. Trimming removed 4 bases from V and 0 bases from J, with 20 bases in between. Looked up from germline, CDR1 is SGHRS and CDR2 is YFSETQ.

The chain combines TRBV5-1 with TRBJ1-6; TRBD1 agrees at 7 bases. CDR3 length: 15 amino acids. CDR1 and CDR2 from the germline V gene are SGHRS and YFSETQ. Trimming took 2 bases from V and 9 from J; bases not matched to a gene: 8. CDR3: CASSLKGANGSPLHF. The CDR3 nucleotides read TGCGCCAGCAGCTTAAAGGGGGCGAACGGTTCACCCCTCCACTTT.

The V and J genes are TRBV7-2 and TRBJ2-5, with a weak D call TRBD1 (6 bases). This CDR3 comprises 16 residues. Between the trimmed V and J ends, which lost 2 bases and 4 bases, there was a span of 17 bases. The germline V gene has CDR1 SGHTA and CDR2 FQGNSA. The CDR3 reads CASSLTTGTSGETQYF. As DNA, the CDR3 is TGTGCCAGCAGCTTAACCACCGGGACAAGCGGAGAGACCCAGTACTTC.

The CDR3 DNA is TGTGCCAGCAGTTCTACGGGACTAGCGATTTTAGAGACCCAGTACTTC. Its protein is CASSSTGLAILETQYF. The V gene is TRBV28, the J gene TRBJ2-5, with 10 bases identical to TRBD2. Germline V lookup: CDR1 MDHEN, CDR2 SYDVKM. With 4 bases clipped from V and 4 bases from J, the junction kept 9 bases outside the gene matches. There are 16 residues in the CDR3.

CDR3 protein: CASSYSQGSYQETQYF. The CDR3 nucleotides are TGTGCCAGCAGTTACTCCCAGGGTTCATACCAAGAGACCCAGTACTTC. The chain uses TRBV6-5 and TRBJ2-5; maybe TRBD1 (5 bases). Germline loops: CDR1 MNHEY, CDR2 SVGAGI. This CDR3 region has 16 residues. The ends were cut back, 0 bases at V and 0 bases at J, with 11 bases in the middle.

This chain uses TRBV10-3 with TRBJ1-2; 8 positions agree with TRBD1. Germline V lookup: CDR1 ENHRY, CDR2 SYGVKD. J lost 7 bases, V lost 2 bases, and 6 bases had no gene match. The CDR3 runs 14 residues. CDR3 region: CAISETGQGRGYTF. For the CDR3, the DNA is TGTGCCATCAGTGAGACAGGACAGGGACGTGGCTACACCTTC.

The J gene is TRBJ1-6, the V gene TRBV9; D call uncertain. This CDR3 has 14 amino acids. Trimming took 4 bases from V and 9 from J, leaving 14 bases between them. CDR1 and CDR2 from the germline V gene are SGDLS and YYNGEE. Here the CDR3 reads CASSPRGEGSPLHF. The CDR3 nucleotides are TGTGCCAGCAGCCCCCGCGGGGAGGGTTCACCCCTCCACTTT.

The chain combines TRBV7-4 with TRBJ1-3; TRBD1 might be the D (5 bases). CDR3 size: 16 residues. Germline V gene lookup returns CDR1 SGHVT and CDR2 SQSDAQ. The V gene lost 5 bases and the J gene lost 5 bases, with 19 bases spanning the gap. CDR3 coding DNA: TGTGCCAGCAGCCTATCCCCCACGCCAGGGAGAAACACCATATATTTT. Amino acids: CASSLSPTPGRNTIYF.

This clone appeared once. The chain combines TRBV5-3 with TRBJ2-1; 8 bases are shared with TRBD2. TRBV5-3 qualifies as an ORF whose function is uncertain. J lost 5 bases, V lost 0 bases, and 7 bases had no gene match. The CDR3 is 16 residues long. The CDR3 coding sequence is TGTGCCAGAAGCTTGGCGGACCCCGGGGGGGACAATGAGCAGTTCTTC. It translates to CARSLADPGGDNEQFF.

The chain uses TRBV23-1 and TRBJ2-3; 8 bases map to TRBD2. TRBV23-1 is noted as an ORF with a role that remains uncertain. V lost 2 bases, J lost 4 bases, and 2 bases stayed unmatched. This CDR3 contains 14 residues. CDR3 DNA: TGCGCCAGCAGTCAAGCGGGAGGTTCAGATACGCAGTATTTT. Amino acids: CASSQAGGSDTQYF.

In its sample, this clone is hyperexpanded. The chain recombines TRBV7-2 with TRBJ2-7; D gene ambiguous. The germline V gene has CDR1 SGHTA and CDR2 FQGNSA. The V gene lost 5 bases and the J gene lost 2 bases, with 7 bases spanning the gap. The CDR3 contains 12 residues. As DNA, the CDR3 is TGTGCCAGCAGCCCCGTTACCTACGAGCAGTACTTC. Translated: CASSPVTYEQYF.

The chain carries TRBV6-5 and TRBJ2-7; 11 bases match TRBD1. Per germline, CDR1 MNHEY and CDR2 SVGAGI. The CDR3 is 14 amino acids. Trimming cost V 11 bases and J 2 bases; bases outside gene matches: 8. CDR3 sequence reads: CALRRGQGAYEQYF. CDR3 nucleotide sequence: TGTGCCCTCCGAAGGGGACAGGGGGCCTACGAGCAGTACTTC.